Sequencing of this TCR beta chain was carried out in a study of T cells in Graves' hyperthyroidism and ophthalmopathy. Patients aged 18 to 65 had newly diagnosed hyperthyroidism lasting under 2 months. On the basis of clinical symptoms, serum thyroxine and TRAb, thyroid ultrasound and orbital computed tomography, diagnoses were made. This clonotype was found many times. TCR beta CDR3 sequences were amplified from RNA transcripts. TCR CDR3 regions were first amplified by RT-PCR with HTBI primers. In TCRdb, the multiplex PCR reads were re-called with MiXCR into one record per CDR3 protein. This table has under 350,000 distinct CDR3 sequences, 18% appearing once. The CDR3 covers 14 residues. Germline CDR1 reads MNHNS; CDR2 reads SASEGT. V was pared by 5 bases and J by 1 base, with 11 bases between.

The chain uses TRBV6-1 and TRBJ2-5, with D possibly matching TRBD2 (6 bases). The origin of this receptor is a woman in her 50s with Graves' hyperthyroidism. Sequenced: blood. As DNA, the CDR3 is TGTGCCAGCAGTTACGGGACTCTCCAAGAGACCCAGTACTTC. This translates into CASSYGTLQETQYF.